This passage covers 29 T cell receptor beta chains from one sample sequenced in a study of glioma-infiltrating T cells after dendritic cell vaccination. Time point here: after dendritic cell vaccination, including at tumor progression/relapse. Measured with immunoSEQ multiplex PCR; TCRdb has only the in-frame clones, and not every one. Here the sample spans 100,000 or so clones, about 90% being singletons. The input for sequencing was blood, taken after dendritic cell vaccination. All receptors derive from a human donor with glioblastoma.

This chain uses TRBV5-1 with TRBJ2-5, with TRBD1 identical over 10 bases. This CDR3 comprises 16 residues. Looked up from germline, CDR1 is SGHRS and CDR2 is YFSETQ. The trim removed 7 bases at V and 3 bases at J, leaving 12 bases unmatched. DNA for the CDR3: TGCGCCAGCGGACAAACGCCCGGGACAGGGGAAGAGACCCAGTACTTC. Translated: CASGQTPGTGEETQYF. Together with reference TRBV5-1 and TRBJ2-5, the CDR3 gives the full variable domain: KAGVTQTPRYLIKTRGQQVTLSCSPISGHRSVSWYQQTPGQGLQFLFEYFSETQRNKGNFPGRFSGRQFSNSRSEMNVSTLELGDSALYLCASGQTPGTGEETQYFGPGTRLLVL.

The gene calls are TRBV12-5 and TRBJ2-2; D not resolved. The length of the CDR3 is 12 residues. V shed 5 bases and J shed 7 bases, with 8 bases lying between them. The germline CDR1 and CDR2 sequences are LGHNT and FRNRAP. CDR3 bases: TGTGCTAGTGGTACATCGTACGGGGAGCTGTTTTTT. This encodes CASGTSYGELFF.

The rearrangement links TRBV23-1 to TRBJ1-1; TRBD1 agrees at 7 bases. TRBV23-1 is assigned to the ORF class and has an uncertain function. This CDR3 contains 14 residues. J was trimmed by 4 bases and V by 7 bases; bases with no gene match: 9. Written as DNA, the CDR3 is TGCGCCAGCACAAACCCAGGGGGTAGCACTGAAGCTTTCTTT. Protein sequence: CASTNPGGSTEAFF.

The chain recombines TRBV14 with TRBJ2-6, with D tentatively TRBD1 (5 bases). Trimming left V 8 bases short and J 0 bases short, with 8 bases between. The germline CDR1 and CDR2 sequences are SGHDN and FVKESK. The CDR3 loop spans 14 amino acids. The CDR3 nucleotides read TGTGCCAGCGGAGACAGCTCTGGGGCCAACGTCCTGACTTTC. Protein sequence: CASGDSSGANVLTF. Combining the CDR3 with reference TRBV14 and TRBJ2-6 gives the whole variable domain EAGVTQFPSHSVIEKGQTVTLRCDPISGHDNLYWYRRVMGKEIKFLLHFVKESKQDESGMPNNRFLAERTGGTYSTLKVQPAELEDSGVYFCASGDSSGANVLTFGAGSRLTVL.

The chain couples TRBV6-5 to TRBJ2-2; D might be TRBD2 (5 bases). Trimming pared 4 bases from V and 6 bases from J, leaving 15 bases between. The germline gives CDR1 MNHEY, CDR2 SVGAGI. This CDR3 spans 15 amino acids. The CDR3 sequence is CASSLELGGAGELFF. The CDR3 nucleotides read TGTGCCAGCAGTTTAGAGCTCGGAGGCGCCGGGGAGCTGTTTTTT.

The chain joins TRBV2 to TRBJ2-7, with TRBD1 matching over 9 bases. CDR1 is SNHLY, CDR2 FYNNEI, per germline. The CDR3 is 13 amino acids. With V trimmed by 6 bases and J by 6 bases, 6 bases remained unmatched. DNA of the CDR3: TGTGCCAGCAGGGAGGGACAGGGTGGCGAGCAGTACTTC. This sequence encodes CASREGQGGEQYF.

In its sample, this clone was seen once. This CDR3 reads CASRDTGMETQYF. In DNA form, the CDR3 reads TGCGCCAGCAGGGATACAGGGATGGAGACCCAGTACTTC. V usage is TRBV10-2 and J usage is TRBJ2-5, with D maybe TRBD1 (6 bases). The CDR3 has 13 amino acids. The V and J ends lost 6 bases and 5 bases respectively, with 13 bases between them. The V gene's germline CDR1 is WSHSY and CDR2 SAAADI.

The CDR3 protein is CASSARDFSNTGELFF. The CDR3 nucleotides are TGTGCCAGCAGCGCCCGGGACTTCTCCAACACCGGGGAGCTGTTTTTT. The genes are TRBV7-3 and TRBJ2-2; weak D call: TRBD2 (6 bases). The CDR3 contains 16 residues. The V gene's germline CDR1 is SGHTA and CDR2 FQGTGA. V was shortened by 5 bases and J by 2 bases, with 15 bases between the two germline ends.

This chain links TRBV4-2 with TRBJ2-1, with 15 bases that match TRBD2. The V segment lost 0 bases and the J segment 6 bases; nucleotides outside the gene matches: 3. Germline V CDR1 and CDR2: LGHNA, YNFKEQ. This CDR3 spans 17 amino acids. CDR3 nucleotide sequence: TGTGCCAGCAGCCAAGATGGGACTAGCGGGGGGTTCAATGAGCAGTTCTTC. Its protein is CASSQDGTSGGFNEQFF.

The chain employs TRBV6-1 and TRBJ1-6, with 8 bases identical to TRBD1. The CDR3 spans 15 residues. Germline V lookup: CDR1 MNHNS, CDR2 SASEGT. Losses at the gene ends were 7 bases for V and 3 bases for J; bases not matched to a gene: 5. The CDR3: CASITGTGYNSPLHF. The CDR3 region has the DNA TGTGCCAGCATCACCGGGACAGGCTATAATTCACCCCTCCACTTT.

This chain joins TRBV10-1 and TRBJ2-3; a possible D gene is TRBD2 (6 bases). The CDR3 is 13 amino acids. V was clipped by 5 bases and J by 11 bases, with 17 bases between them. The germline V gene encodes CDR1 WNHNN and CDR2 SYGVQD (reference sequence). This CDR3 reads CASSPRTTALQYF. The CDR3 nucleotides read TGCGCCAGCAGTCCGAGGACTACCGCCCTGCAGTATTTT.

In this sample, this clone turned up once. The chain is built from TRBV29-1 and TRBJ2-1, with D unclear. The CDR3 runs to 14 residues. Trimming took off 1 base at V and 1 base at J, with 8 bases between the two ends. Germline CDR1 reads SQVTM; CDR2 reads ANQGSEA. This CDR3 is CSVEGLESYNEQFF. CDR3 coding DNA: TGCAGCGTTGAAGGGCTAGAATCCTACAATGAGCAGTTCTTC.

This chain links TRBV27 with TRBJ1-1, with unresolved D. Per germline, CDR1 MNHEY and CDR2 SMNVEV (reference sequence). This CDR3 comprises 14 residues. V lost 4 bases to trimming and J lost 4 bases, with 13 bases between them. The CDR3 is CASSSTSVGTEAFF. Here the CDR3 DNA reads TGTGCCAGCAGTTCGACATCTGTGGGCACTGAAGCTTTCTTT.

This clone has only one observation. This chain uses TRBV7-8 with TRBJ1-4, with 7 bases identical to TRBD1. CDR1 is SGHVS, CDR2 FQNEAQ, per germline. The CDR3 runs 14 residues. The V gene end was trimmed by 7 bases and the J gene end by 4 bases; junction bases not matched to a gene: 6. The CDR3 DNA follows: TGTGCCAGCACCCGAAGGGGGCTTAATGAAAAACTGTTTTTT. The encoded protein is CASTRRGLNEKLFF.

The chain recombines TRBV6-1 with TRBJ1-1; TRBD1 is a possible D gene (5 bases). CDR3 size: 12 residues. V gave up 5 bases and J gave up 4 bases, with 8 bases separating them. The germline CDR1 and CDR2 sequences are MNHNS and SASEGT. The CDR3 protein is CASSRRVTEAFF. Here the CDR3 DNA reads TGTGCCAGCAGTCGCAGGGTCACTGAAGCTTTCTTT.

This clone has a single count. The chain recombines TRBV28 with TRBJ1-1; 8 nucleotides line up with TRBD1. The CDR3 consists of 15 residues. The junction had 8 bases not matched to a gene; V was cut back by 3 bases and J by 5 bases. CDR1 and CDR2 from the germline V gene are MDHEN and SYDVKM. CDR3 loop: CASSLVPGGWTEAFF. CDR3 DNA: TGTGCCAGCAGTTTGGTCCCAGGGGGCTGGACTGAAGCTTTCTTT.

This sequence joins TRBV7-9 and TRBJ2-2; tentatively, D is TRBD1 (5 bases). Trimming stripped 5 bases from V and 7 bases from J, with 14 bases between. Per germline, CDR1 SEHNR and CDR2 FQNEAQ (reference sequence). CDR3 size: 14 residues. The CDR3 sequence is CASSRIRVDGELFF. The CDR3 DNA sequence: TGTGCCAGCAGCCGAATCAGGGTTGACGGGGAGCTGTTTTTT.

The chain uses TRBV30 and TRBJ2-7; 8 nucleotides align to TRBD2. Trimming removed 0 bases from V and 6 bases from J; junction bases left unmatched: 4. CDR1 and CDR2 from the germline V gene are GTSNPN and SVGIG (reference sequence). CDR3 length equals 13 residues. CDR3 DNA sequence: TGTGCCTGGAGTGTACACGGGACTAGCGAGCAGTACTTC. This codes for CAWSVHGTSEQYF.

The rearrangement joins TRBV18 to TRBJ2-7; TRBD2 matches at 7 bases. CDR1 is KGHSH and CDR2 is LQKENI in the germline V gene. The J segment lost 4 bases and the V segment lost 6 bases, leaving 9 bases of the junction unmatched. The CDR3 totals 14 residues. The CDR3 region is CASSLSNGGYEQYF. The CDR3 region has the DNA TGTGCCAGCTCCCTATCAAACGGGGGGTACGAGCAGTACTTC.

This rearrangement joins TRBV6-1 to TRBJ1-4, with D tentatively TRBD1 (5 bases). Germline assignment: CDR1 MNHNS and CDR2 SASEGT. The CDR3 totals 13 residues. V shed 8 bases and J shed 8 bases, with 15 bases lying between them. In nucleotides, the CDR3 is TGTGCCAGCGACGACAGTGTACGCGAAAAACTGTTTTTT. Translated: CASDDSVREKLFF.

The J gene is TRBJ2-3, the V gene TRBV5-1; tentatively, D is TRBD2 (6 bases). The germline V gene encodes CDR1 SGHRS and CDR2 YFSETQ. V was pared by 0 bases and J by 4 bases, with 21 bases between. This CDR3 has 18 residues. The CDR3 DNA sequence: TGCGCCAGCAGCTTGGGGTTTAGGGGAGGTGATGGGGCAGATACGCAGTATTTT. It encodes CASSLGFRGGDGADTQYF.

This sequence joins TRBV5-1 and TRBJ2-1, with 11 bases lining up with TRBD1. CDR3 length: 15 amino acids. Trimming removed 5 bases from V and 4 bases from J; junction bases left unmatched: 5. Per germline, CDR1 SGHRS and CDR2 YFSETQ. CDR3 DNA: TGCGCCAGCAGTCCCGGGACAGGGGGGTACAATGAGCAGTTCTTC. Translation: CASSPGTGGYNEQFF.

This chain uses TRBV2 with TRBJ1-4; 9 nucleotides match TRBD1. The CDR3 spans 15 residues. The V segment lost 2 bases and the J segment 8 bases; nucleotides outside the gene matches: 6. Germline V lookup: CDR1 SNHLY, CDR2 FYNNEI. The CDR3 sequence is CASSEWDRVGEKLFF. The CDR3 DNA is TGTGCCAGCAGTGAATGGGACAGGGTAGGAGAAAAACTGTTTTTT.

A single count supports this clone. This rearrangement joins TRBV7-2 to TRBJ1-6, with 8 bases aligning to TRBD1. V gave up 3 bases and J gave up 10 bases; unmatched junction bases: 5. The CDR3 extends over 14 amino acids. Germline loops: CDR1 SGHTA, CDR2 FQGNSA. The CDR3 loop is CASSFGQGASPLHF. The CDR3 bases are TGTGCCAGCAGCTTTGGACAGGGAGCATCACCCCTCCACTTT. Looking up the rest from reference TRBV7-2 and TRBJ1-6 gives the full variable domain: GAGVSQSPSNKVTEKGKDVELRCDPISGHTALYWYRQSLGQGLEFLIYFQGNSAPDKSGLPSDRFSAERTGGSVSTLTIQRTQQEDSAVYLCASSFGQGASPLHFGNGTRLTVT.

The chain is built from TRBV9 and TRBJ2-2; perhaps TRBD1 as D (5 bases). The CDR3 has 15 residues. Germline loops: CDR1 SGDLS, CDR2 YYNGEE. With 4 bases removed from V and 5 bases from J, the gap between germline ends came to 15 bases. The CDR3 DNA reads TGTGCCAGCAGCCTGGGGCCCTCGGGTACCGGGGAGCTGTTTTTT. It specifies CASSLGPSGTGELFF.

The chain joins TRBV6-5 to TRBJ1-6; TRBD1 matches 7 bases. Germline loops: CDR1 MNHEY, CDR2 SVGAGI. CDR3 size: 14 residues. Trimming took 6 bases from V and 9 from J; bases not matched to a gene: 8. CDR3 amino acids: CASSLQGYGSPLHF. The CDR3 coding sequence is TGTGCCAGCAGCTTACAGGGGTATGGTTCACCCCTCCACTTT.

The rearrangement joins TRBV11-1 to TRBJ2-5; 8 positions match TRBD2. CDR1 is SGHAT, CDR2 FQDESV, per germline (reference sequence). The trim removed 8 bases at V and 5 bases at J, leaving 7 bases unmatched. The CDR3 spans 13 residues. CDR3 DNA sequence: TGTGCCAGCGGGGCGGGAGGTCAGGAGACCCAGTACTTC. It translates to CASGAGGQETQYF.

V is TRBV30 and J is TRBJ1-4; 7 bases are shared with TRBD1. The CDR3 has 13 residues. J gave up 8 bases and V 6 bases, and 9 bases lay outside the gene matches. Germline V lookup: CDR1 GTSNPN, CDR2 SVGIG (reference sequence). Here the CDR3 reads CACTGQVGEKLFF. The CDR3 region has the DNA TGTGCCTGCACCGGACAGGTGGGGGAAAAACTGTTTTTT.

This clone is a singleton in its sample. The CDR3 nucleotides are TGCAGCGCCGGACAGGCCGACAACAATGAGCAGTTCTTC. The encoded protein is CSAGQADNNEQFF. This sequence joins TRBV29-1 and TRBJ2-1; TRBD1 matches 7 bases. Germline CDR1 reads SQVTM; CDR2 reads ANQGSEA. The CDR3 sequence is 13 residues long. Trimming removed 7 bases from V and 5 bases from J; junction bases left unmatched: 8.